This T cell receptor beta chain originates from a study of shared clonotypes between healthy human individuals. Across the study: Three CD4 naive, three CD4 memory, two CD8 naive and one CD8 memory plate were used per donor.

Samples underwent the assay at deep level. Assay: immunoSEQ multiplex PCR; the TCRdb copy retains only in-frame clones and omits some. The repertoire consists of about 2.4 million clones, with more than 85% occurring once and the leading ten covering 0.36%. The V and J ends lost 5 bases and 3 bases respectively, with 22 bases between them. The CDR3 contains 17 residues. Germline V gene lookup returns CDR1 SGHAT and CDR2 FQNNGV. Donors were healthy HIV-negative adults without recently reported acute infections or vaccinations. The chain joins TRBV11-2 to TRBJ2-5; possibly TRBD1 for D (5 bases). This receptor was taken from a young man in good health. Some clones in this sample may be carry-over from other donors' samples. The sample taken for sequencing was naive CD4+ T cells from PBMCs. As to subset: CD45RA+ positively selected. CDR3 sequence: CASSPSWHRILKETQYF. The CDR3, as DNA: TGTGCCAGCAGCCCGAGTTGGCACAGGATACTAAAAGAGACCCAGTACTTC. The complete variable domain, with remaining parts taken from reference TRBV11-2 and TRBJ2-5, reads EAGVAQSPRYKIIEKRQSVAFWCNPISGHATLYWYQQILGQGPKLLIQFQNNGVVDDSQLPKDRFSAERLKGVDSTLKIQPAKLEDSAVYLCASSPSWHRILKETQYFGPGTRLLVL.